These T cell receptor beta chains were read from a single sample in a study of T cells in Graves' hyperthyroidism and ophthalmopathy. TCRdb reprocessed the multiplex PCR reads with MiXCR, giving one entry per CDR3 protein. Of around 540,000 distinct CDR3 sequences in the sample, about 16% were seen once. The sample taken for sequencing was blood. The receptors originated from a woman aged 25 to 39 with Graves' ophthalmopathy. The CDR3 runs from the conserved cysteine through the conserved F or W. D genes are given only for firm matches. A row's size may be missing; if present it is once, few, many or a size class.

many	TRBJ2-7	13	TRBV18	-	TGTGCCAGCACCCGGGACATCCTACGCGAGCAGTACTTC	CASTRDILREQYF
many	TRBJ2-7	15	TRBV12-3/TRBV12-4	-	TGTGCCAGCAGTTTGAGGAGCGGAGGGGTGTACGAGCAGTACTTC	CASSLRSGGVYEQYF
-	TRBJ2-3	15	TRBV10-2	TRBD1	TGCGCCAGCAGTCAACAGGGGATTTTCACAGATACGCAGTATTTT	CASSQQGIFTDTQYF
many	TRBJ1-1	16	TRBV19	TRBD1	TGTGCCAGTAGTACCCGGACAGGGTATGGTAGCACTGAAGCTTTCTTT	CASSTRTGYGSTEAFF
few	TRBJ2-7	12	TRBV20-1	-	TGCAGTGCTCTTGGACTATCCTACGAGCAGTACTTC	CSALGLSYEQYF
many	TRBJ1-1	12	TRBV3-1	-	TGTGCCAGCTCGGACAGTAGCACTGAAGCTTTCTTT	CASSDSSTEAFF
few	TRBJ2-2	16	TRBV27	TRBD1	TGTGCCAGCAGTTTATCGTTAACAGGGGGAGGCGGGGAGCTGTTTTTT	CASSLSLTGGGGELFF
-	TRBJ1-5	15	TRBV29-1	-	TGCAGCGTTGTATTCGGACAGAATAGCAATCAGCCCCAGCATTTT	CSVVFGQNSNQPQHF
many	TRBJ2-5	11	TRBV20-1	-	TGCAGTGCCTTACGGGGGGAGACCCAGTACTTC	CSALRGETQYF
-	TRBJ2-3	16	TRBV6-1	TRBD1	TGTGCCAGCAGTGGCGACAGGGCCCAGGACACAGATACGCAGTATTTT	CASSGDRAQDTDTQYF
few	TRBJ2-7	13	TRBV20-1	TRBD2	TGCAGTGCTCCAACTAGCGGGGCTCCCGAGCAGTACTTC	CSAPTSGAPEQYF
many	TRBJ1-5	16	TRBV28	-	TGTGCCAGCAGTTTCGGGCCGCAAGATAGGATGCAGCCCCAGCATTTT	CASSFGPQDRMQPQHF
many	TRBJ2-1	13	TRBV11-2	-	TGTGCCAGCAGCCCCGCATTTAGAGATGAGCAGTTCTTC	CASSPAFRDEQFF
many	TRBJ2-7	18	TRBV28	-	TGTGCCAGCAGTTTATTTTATGGCATCGACGAGAGCTCCTACGAGCAGTACTTC	CASSLFYGIDESSYEQYF
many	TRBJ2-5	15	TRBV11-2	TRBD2	TGTGCCAGCACCCTGGGACTAGCGGGAATAGAGACCCAGTACTTC	CASTLGLAGIETQYF
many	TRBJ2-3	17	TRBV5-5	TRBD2	TGTGCCAGCAGCTTGGGGTCTAGCGGGAGTCGAACAGATACGCAGTATTTT	CASSLGSSGSRTDTQYF
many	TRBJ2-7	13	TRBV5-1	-	TGCGCCAGCAGGAGGACAGAGATCTACGAGCAGTACTTC	CASRRTEIYEQYF
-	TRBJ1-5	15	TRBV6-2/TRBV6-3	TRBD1	TGTGCCAGCAGACTACAGGGGGCCGTGGTGGGGCCCCAGCATTTT	CASRLQGAVVGPQHF
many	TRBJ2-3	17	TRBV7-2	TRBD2	TGTGCCAGCAGCTTACTTCTAGCGGGAGGGCCGACAGATACGCAGTATTTT	CASSLLLAGGPTDTQYF
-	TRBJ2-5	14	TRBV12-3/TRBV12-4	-	TGTGCCAGCAGGCATCAGGGGGGGGGGGGGACCCAGTACTTC	CASRHQGGGGTQYF
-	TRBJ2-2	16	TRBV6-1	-	TGTGCCAGCATACCGTGGGGACCCGGCGCCGGCGGGGAGCTGTTTTTT	CASIPWGPGAGGELFF
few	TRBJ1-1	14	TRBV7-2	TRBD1	TGTGCCAGCAGCCTAGACCCAGGGGGCACTGAAGCTTTCTTT	CASSLDPGGTEAFF
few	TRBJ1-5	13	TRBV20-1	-	TGCAGTGCTAGAGGAGTGGGATTGGAACGAGGGCATTTT	CSARGVGLERGHF
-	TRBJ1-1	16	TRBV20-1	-	TGCAGTGCTAGGGCCTTGACCGGGCGACCGAACACTGAAGCTTTCTTT	CSARALTGRPNTEAFF
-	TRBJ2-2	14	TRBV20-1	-	TGCAGTGCTAGACTCGACGGGAACACCGGGGAGCTGTTTTTT	CSARLDGNTGELFF
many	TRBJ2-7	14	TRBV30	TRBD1	TGTGCCTGGGGATCCGGGACAGCGACCTACGAGCAGTACTTC	CAWGSGTATYEQYF
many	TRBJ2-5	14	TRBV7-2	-	TGTGCCAGCAGCTTCTCACAGGGCCGAGAGACCCAGTACTTC	CASSFSQGRETQYF
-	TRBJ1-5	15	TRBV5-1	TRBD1	TGCGCCAGCAGCCTGACAGGGGCGGGTAATCAGCCCCAGCATTTT	CASSLTGAGNQPQHF
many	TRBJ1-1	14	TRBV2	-	TGTGCCAGACTAAAGGGGGACGCGGGAACTGAAGCTTTCTTT	CARLKGDAGTEAFF
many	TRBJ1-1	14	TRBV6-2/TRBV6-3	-	TGTGCCAGCAAAAGGGAGGGGATATTCACTGAAGCTTTCTTT	CASKREGIFTEAFF
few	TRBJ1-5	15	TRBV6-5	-	TGTGCCAGCAGTTACTCGTGGCAGGTCAATCAGCCCCAGCATTTT	CASSYSWQVNQPQHF
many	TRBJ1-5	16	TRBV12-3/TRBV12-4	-	TGTGCCAGCAGTTTTACTACAGGGAGCGGCAATCAGCCCCAGCATTTT	CASSFTTGSGNQPQHF
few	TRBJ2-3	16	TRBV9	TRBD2	TGTGCCAGCAGCCTCGGGGTAGCGGGAGATCGAGATACGCAGTATTTT	CASSLGVAGDRDTQYF
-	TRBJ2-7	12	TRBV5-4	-	TGTGCCAGCAGCGGGGAGAGGTACGAGCAGTACTTC	CASSGERYEQYF
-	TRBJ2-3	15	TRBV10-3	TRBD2	TGTGCCATCAGTGTAGCGGGAGGTAGCACAGATACGCAGTATTTT	CAISVAGGSTDTQYF
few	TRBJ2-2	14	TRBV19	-	TGTGCCAGTAGTATAGATCGAGGAACCGGGGAGCTGTTTTTT	CASSIDRGTGELFF
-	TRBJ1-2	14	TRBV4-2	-	TGTGCCAGCAGCCAAGAAGTGGCCCGGGGAGGCTACACCTTC	CASSQEVARGGYTF
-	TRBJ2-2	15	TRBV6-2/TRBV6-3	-	TGTGCCAGCAGTTACTCGAACCGCAACACCGGGGAGCTGTTTTTT	CASSYSNRNTGELFF
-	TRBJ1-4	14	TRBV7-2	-	TGTGCCAGCAGCTTAGCGAGAAGTGACGAAAAACTGTTTTTT	CASSLARSDEKLFF
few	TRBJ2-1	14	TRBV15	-	TGTGCCACCAGCATAACGCTCTCCTACAATGAGCAGTTCTTC	CATSITLSYNEQFF
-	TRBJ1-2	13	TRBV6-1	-	TGTGCCAGCAGGCCCGACCCTAACTATGGCTACACCTTC	CASRPDPNYGYTF